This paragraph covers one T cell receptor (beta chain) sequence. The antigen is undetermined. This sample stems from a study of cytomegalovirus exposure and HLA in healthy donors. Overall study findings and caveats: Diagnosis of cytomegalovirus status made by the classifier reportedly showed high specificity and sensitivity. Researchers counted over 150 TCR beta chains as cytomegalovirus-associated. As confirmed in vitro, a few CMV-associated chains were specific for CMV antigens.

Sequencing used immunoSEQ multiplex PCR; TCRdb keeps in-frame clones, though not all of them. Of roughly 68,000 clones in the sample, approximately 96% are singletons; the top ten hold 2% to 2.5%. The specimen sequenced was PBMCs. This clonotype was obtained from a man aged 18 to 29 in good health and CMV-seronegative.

The CDR3 DNA sequence: TGTGCCAGCCGCCCGGGACAAGGCTTCTACGAGCAGTACTTC. Amino acid sequence: CASRPGQGFYEQYF. The chain couples TRBV19 to TRBJ2-7; D may be TRBD1 (6 bases). The CDR3 runs 14 residues. From germline, CDR1 is LNHDA and CDR2 SQIVND (reference sequence). V was shortened by 9 bases and J by 3 bases, with 18 bases between the two germline ends.